Presented here are 5 T cell receptor beta chains from one specimen sequenced in a study of cytomegalovirus exposure and HLA in healthy donors. TCRdb keeps only in-frame clones here, not all; method: immunoSEQ multiplex PCR. The table records about 200,000 clones, 70% to 90% of them present only once. The sequenced material came from PBMCs. Receptors were obtained from a woman between 18 and 29 years old in good health and CMV-seronegative.

This sequence joins TRBV6-1 and TRBJ1-2; D gene uncertain. V was clipped by 4 bases and J by 8 bases, with 8 bases between them. CDR1 MNHNS and CDR2 SASEGT come from the germline V gene. The CDR3 sequence is 11 residues long. The CDR3 bases are TGTGCCAGCAGTGTTGGTGGGGGCTACACCTTC. Amino acid sequence: CASSVGGGYTF.

This chain uses TRBV15 with TRBJ2-2; D may be TRBD1 (6 bases). Trimming took off 6 bases at V and 2 bases at J, with 13 bases between the two ends. The CDR3 has 15 residues. The germline V gene has CDR1 LNHNV and CDR2 YYDKDF (reference sequence). CDR3 sequence reads: CATSYGTTNTGELFF. The DNA of the CDR3 is TGTGCCACCAGTTACGGGACAACTAACACCGGGGAGCTGTTTTTT.

The chain recombines TRBV6-6 with TRBJ1-2, with TRBD1 matching over 8 bases. V gave up 4 bases and J gave up 7 bases; unmatched junction bases: 2. The CDR3 length is 12 residues. The germline V gene has CDR1 MNHNY and CDR2 SVGAGI (reference sequence). The CDR3, as DNA: TGTGCCAGCAGTTCGGGACAGGCTGGCTACACCTTC. It yields the protein CASSSGQAGYTF.

CDR3 DNA sequence: TGTGCCAGCAGTAGCACCGGGACAGGTCACACAGATACGCAGTATTTT. Translation: CASSSTGTGHTDTQYF. This rearrangement joins TRBV28 to TRBJ2-3, with 8 bases fitting TRBD1. V dropped 5 bases and J dropped 2; count of bases not matched to a gene: 9. Per the germline V gene, CDR1 is MDHEN and CDR2 is SYDVKM. This CDR3 is 16 amino acids long.

This chain links TRBV11-2 with TRBJ2-7, with a tentative D call TRBD1 (5 bases). V gave up 1 base and J gave up 6 bases, with 13 bases separating them. The CDR3 has 14 residues. Germline CDR1 SGHAT, CDR2 FQNNGV. CDR3 in DNA: TGTGCCAGCAGCTTAGTAGGGGCCATCGGCGAGCAGTACTTC. Its translation is CASSLVGAIGEQYF.